Detailed here is one TCR beta chain. Its binding antigen is unknown. No base quality values were provided; no much bigger clone lies one nucleotide off. The entry originates in a study of blood T cell repertoires in COVID-19 (dated by TCRdb to between 2020 and 2021). With regard to the full study: Samples covering the acute and convalescent phases of COVID-19 were provided by collaborators in the United States, Italy and Spain. The sample metadata nearly always contained a de-identified subject ID, COVID-19 status, age in years and sex. The samples were drawn from the first 160 participants of the ongoing ImmuneRACE study and from more than 1,000 subjects provided by 6 global collaborators. Where available, HLA class I and class II types were taken from metadata supplied by the sample provider and were not determined by assay-based typing. The repertoires were released in a freely available public database intended as a resource for research on the immune response to SARS-CoV-2. The prospective study material was composed of cDNA or gDNA derived from T cells, B-cell-depleted T cells, or PBMCs. Deeply sampled blood TCRbeta repertoires from subjects exposed to, actively infected with, or recovered from COVID-19 were included in the dataset. The investigation overall reported the following: The quantity of clinical and demographic metadata differed by source and by participant and was supplied without curation.

One collaborating source in Seattle enrolled patients during active infection and followed them longitudinally through the course of disease. Whole blood was collected in K2EDTA tubes by collaborating institutions according to the institutions' own protocols. For TCRbeta analysis, collaborators shipped samples as frozen whole blood, isolated PBMCs, or DNA extracted from either of those sample types. The V end loses 3 bases and the J end loses 6 bases, and a stretch of 11 bases separates them. The germline V gene yields SGHRS for CDR1 and YFSETQ for CDR2. The CDR3 goes from the cysteine to the phenylalanine over 13 residues. Only the CDR3 region is kept as DNA, spanning 39 bases read in frame from base 1. TCRbeta CDR3 regions were amplified from genomic DNA by means of the immunoSEQ Assay, a bias-controlled multiplex PCR. The paper's data handling went like this. The number of nucleated cells in each sample was estimated by amplification of reference gene primers within the assay. To quantify the absolute abundance of each unique TCRbeta CDR3 rearrangement, sequence reads were collapsed and filtered. For each sample, productive Simpson clonality was calculated as the square root of Simpson's diversity index across productive rearrangements. The table was pulled from immuneACCESS by TCRdb, which kept in-frame rearrangements only. Such tables lose some clones; where checked, under half of the loss comes from unresolved V genes, and the rest has no known cause. The V and J calls and the clone size are those of that table, but D and trimming were determined from the DNA. Within this sample are roughly 280,000 clones, with about nine tenths of them counted one time only. The top ten constitute about 11% of the sample.

This receptor was identified in a woman in her 30s with COVID-19, enrolled during active disease. Material for sequencing was peripheral blood. The rearranged chain carries TRBV5-1 and TRBJ2-3, with the D gene uncertain. The CDR3 region has the sequence CASSSPSSDTQYF. The sequenced DNA is TGCGCCAGCAGCTCCCCATCATCCGATACGCAGTATTTT.